This section outlines one TCR beta chain sequence together with its context. Its antigen is as yet unknown. No conserved phenylalanine or tryptophan is present at the end of the CDR3, so a read error is the likely explanation. The CDR3 has 13 residues. In germline, CDR1 is DFQATT, CDR2 SNEGSKA (reference sequence). V dropped 5 bases and J dropped 1 base, with 11 bases sitting between them. The data belong to a study of T-cell reconstitution after alpha-beta-depleted transplantation in children. Study-wide results and limits: At around two months after transplant, the alpha-beta T cells were reportedly derived from several hundred expanded clones that came from non-depleted graft cells.

Preparation of the TCRbeta library was carried out with unique molecular identifiers. TCRdb independently ran MiXCR on the PCR reads; one entry per CDR3 protein. The table has 600,000 or so distinct CDR3 sequences, approximately 22% seen once; the top ten hold approximately 14%. The TCR sequence derives from a boy in the first two years of life who had a stem cell transplant for acute myeloid leukemia, so the T cells may come from the graft donor. This chain connects TRBV20-1 to TRBJ1-1; D gene ambiguous. Sample: PBMCs, mostly from graft donor cells, taken 360 days after TCRalphabeta/CD19-depleted stem cell transplant. The CDR3, as DNA: TGCAGTGCTGGGAGGGCAGGGAACACTGAAGCTTTCTCT. Amino acids: CSAGRAGNTEAFS.